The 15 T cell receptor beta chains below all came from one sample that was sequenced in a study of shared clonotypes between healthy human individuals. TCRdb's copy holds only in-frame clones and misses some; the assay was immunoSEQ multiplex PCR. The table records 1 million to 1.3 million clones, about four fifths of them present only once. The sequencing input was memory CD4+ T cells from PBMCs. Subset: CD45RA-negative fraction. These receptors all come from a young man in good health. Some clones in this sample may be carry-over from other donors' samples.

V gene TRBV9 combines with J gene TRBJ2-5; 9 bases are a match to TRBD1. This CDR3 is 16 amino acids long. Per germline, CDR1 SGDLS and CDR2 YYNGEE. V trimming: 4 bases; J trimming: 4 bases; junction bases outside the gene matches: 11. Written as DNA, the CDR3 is TGTGCCAGCAGCAACCTACCGGGACAGGGTGGAGAGACCCAGTACTTC. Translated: CASSNLPGQGGETQYF.

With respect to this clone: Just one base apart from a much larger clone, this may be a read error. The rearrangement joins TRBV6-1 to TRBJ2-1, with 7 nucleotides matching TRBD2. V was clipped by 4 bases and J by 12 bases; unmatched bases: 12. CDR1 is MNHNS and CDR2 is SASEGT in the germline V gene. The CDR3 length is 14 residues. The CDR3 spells CASSGGLPISGQFF. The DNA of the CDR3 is TGTGCCAGCAGTGGGGGACTACCCATAAGCGGGCAGTTCTTC.

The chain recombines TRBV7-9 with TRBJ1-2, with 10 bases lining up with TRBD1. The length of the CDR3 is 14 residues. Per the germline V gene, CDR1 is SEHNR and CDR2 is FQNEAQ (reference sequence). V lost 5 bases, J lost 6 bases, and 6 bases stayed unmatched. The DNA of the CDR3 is TGTGCCAGCAGCCGAATGACAGGGGGCGATGGCTACACCTTC. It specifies CASSRMTGGDGYTF.

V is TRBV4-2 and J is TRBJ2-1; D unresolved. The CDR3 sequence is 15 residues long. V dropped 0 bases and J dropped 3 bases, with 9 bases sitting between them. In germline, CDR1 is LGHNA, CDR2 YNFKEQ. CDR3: CASSQELLGYNEQFF. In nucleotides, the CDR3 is TGTGCCAGCAGCCAAGAGCTCCTAGGCTACAATGAGCAGTTCTTC.

CDR3 protein: CAWAGTSRETQYF. CDR3 nucleotides: TGTGCCTGGGCCGGGACTAGCAGAGAGACCCAGTACTTC. The chain couples TRBV30 to TRBJ2-5, with 9 bases fitting TRBD2. The CDR3 contains 13 residues. Germline assignment: CDR1 GTSNPN and CDR2 SVGIG (reference sequence). After removal of 5 bases from V and 4 bases from J, the junction contained 5 bases not matched to a gene.

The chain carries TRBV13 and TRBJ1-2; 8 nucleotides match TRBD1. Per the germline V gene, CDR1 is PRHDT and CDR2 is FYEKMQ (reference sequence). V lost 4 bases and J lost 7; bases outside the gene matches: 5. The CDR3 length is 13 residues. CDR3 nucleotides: TGTGCCAGCAGCTCGCAGGGGGCAGGTGGCTACACCTTC. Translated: CASSSQGAGGYTF.

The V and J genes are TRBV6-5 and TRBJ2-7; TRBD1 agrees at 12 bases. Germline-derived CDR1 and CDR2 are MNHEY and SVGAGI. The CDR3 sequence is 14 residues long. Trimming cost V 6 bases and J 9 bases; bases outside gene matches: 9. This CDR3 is CASRSGTGGAGQYF. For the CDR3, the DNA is TGTGCCAGCAGATCCGGGACAGGGGGCGCGGGGCAGTACTTC.

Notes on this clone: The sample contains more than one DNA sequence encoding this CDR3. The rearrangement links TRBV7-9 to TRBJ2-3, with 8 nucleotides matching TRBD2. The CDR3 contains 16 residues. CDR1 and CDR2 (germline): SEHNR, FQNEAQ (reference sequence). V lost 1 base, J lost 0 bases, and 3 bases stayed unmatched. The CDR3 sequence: CASSLGASGSTDTQYF. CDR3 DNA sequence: TGTGCCAGCAGCTTAGGGGCTAGCGGGAGCACAGATACGCAGTATTTT.

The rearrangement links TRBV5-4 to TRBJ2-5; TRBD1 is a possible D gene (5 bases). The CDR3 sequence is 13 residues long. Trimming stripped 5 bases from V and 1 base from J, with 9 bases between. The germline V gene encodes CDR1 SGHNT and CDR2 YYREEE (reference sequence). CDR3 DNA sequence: TGTGCCAGCAGACCAGGGTTCCAAGAGACCCAGTACTTC. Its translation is CASRPGFQETQYF.

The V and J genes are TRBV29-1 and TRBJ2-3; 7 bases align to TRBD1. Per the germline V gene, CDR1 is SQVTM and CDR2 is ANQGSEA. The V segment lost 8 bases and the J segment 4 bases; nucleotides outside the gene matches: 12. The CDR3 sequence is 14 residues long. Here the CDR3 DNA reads TGCAGCCTACAGACAGGGTCGGTGTCAGATACGCAGTATTTT. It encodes CSLQTGSVSDTQYF.

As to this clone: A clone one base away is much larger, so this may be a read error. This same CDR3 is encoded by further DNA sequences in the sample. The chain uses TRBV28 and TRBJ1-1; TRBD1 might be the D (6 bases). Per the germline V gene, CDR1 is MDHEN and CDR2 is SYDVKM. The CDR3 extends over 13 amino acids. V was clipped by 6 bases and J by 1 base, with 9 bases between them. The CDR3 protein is CASRPQGNTEAFF. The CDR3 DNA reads TGTGCCAGCAGACCACAGGGGAACACTGAAGCTTTCTTT.

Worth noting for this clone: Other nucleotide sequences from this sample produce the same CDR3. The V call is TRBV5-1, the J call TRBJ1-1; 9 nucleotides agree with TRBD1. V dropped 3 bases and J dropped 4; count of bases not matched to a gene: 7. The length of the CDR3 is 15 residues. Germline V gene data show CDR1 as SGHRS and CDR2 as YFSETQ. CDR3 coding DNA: TGCGCCAGCAGCTCCCTACAGGGGGCTGGCACTGAAGCTTTCTTT. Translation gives CASSSLQGAGTEAFF.

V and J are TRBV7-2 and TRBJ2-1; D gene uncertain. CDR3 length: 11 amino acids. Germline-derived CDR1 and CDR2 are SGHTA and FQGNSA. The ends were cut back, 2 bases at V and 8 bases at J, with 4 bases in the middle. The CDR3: CASSLTDEQFF. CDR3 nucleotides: TGTGCCAGCAGCTTAACCGATGAGCAGTTCTTC. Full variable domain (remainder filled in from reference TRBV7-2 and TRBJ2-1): GAGVSQSPSNKVTEKGKDVELRCDPISGHTALYWYRQSLGQGLEFLIYFQGNSAPDKSGLPSDRFSAERTGGSVSTLTIQRTQQEDSAVYLCASSLTDEQFFGPGTRLTVL.

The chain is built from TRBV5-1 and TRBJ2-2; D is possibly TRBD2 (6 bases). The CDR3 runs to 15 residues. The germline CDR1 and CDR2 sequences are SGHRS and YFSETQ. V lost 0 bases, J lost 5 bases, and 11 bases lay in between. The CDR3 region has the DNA TGCGCCAGCAGCTTGGGAACTAGCAAGACCGGGGAGCTGTTTTTT. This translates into CASSLGTSKTGELFF.

This CDR3 is CASSTLTGGGNTIYF. The CDR3 DNA follows: TGTGCCAGCAGTACATTGACAGGGGGAGGAAACACCATATATTTT. The chain has TRBV6-5 and TRBJ1-3, with TRBD1 identical over 9 bases. The CDR3 runs 15 residues. CDR1 is MNHEY, CDR2 SVGAGI, per germline. Trimming cost V 5 bases and J 4 bases; bases outside gene matches: 6.